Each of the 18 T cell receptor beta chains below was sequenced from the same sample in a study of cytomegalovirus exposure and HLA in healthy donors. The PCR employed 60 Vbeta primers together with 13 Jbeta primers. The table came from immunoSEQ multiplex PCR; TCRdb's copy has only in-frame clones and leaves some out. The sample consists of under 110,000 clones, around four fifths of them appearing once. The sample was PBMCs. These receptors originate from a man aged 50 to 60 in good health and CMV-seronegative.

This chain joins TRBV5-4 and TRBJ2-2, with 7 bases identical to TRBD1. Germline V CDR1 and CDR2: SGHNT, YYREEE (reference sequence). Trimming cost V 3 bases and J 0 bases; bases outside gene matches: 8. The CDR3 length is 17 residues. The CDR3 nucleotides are TGTGCCAGCAGCTCCCAACCGGGACAGCCGAACACCGGGGAGCTGTTTTTT. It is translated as CASSSQPGQPNTGELFF.

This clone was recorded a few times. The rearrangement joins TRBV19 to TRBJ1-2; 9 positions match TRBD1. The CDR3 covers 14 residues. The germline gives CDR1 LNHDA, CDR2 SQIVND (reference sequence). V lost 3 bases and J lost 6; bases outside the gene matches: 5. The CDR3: CASSIPQGADGYTF. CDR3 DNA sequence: TGTGCCAGTAGTATCCCACAGGGGGCTGATGGCTACACCTTC. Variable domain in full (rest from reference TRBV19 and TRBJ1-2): DGGITQSPKYLFRKEGQNVTLSCEQNLNHDAMYWYRQDPGQGLRLIYYSQIVNDFQKGDIAEGYSVSREKKESFPLTVTSAQKNPTAFYLCASSIPQGADGYTFGSGTRLTVV.

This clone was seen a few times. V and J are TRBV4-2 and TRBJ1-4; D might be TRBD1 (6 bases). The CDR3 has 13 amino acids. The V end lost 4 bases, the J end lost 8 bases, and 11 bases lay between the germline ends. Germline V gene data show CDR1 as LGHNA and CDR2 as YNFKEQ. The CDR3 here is CASSRGGEEKLFF. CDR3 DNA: TGTGCCAGCAGCCGAGGGGGGGAAGAAAAACTGTTTTTT.

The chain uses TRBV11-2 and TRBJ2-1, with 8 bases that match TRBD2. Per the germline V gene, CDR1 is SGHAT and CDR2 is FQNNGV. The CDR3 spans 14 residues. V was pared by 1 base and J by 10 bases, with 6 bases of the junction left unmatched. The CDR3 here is CASSLAGGAGEQFF. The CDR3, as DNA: TGTGCCAGCAGCTTAGCCGGGGGGGCAGGCGAGCAGTTCTTC.

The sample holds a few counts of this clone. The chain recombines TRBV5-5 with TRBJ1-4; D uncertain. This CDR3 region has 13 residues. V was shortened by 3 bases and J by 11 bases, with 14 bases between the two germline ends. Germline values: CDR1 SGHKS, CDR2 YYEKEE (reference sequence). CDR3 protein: CASSSYGVSKLFF. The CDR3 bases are TGTGCCAGCAGCTCGTACGGGGTATCGAAACTGTTTTTT.

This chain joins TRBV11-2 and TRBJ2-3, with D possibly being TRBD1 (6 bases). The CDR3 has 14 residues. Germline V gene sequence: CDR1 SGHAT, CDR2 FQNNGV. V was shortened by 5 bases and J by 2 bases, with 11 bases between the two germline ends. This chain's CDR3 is CASSPDRATDTQYF. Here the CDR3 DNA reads TGTGCCAGCAGCCCGGACAGAGCCACAGATACGCAGTATTTT.

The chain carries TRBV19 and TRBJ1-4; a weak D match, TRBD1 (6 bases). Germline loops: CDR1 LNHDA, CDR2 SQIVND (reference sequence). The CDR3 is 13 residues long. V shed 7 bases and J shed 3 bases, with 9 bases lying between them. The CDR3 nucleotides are TGTGCCAGTAAAGGGGGGGCTAATGAAAAACTGTTTTTT. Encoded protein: CASKGGANEKLFF.

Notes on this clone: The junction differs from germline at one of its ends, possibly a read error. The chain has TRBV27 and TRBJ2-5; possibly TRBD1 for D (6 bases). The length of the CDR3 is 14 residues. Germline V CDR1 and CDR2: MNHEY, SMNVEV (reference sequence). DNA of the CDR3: TGTGCCACCAGTCCGGGACAAATAAAAGAGACCCAGTACTTC. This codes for CATSPGQIKETQYF.

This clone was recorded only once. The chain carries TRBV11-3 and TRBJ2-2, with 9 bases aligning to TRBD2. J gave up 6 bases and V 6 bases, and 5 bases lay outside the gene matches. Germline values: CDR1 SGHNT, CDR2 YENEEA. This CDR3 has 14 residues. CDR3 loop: CASSRGGASGELFF. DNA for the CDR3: TGTGCCAGCAGTCGCGGGGGGGCCTCCGGGGAGCTGTTTTTT.

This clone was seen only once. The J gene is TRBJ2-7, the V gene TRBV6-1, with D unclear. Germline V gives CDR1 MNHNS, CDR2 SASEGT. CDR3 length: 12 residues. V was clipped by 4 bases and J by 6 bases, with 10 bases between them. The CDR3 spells CASSVPWGEQYV. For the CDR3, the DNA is TGTGCCAGCAGTGTCCCCTGGGGCGAGCAGTACGTC.

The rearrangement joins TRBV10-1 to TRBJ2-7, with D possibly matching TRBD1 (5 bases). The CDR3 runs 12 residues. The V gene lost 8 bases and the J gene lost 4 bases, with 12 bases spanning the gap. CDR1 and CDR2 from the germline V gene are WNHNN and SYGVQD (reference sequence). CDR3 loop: CASLLRGYEQYF. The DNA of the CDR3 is TGCGCCAGCCTACTTAGGGGTTACGAGCAGTACTTC.

The CDR3 sequence is CASSFIAGSPGYGYTF. The CDR3 coding sequence is TGTGCCAGCAGCTTCATTGCCGGGTCCCCGGGCTATGGCTACACCTTC. The chain couples TRBV7-8 to TRBJ1-2; D unresolved. Germline CDR1 and CDR2: SGHVS and FQNEAQ. The CDR3 is 16 amino acids. Trimming took 3 bases from V and 4 from J, leaving 18 bases between them.

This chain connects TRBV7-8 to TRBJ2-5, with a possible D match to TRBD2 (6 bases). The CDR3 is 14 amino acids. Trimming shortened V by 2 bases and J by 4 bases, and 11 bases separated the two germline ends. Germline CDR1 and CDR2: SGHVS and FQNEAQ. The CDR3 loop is CASSLKRRGETQYF. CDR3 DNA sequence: TGTGCCAGCAGCTTAAAGAGGCGGGGAGAGACCCAGTACTTC.

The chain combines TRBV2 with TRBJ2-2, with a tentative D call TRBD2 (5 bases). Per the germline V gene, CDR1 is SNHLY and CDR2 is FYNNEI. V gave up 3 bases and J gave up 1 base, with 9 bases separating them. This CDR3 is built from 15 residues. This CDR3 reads CASSEASLNTGELFF. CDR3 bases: TGTGCCAGCAGTGAGGCTAGCTTGAACACCGGGGAGCTGTTTTTT.

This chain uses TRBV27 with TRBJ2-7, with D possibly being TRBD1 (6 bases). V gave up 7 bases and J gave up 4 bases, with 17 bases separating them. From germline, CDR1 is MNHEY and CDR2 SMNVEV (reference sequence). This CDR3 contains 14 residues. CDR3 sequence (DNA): TGTGCCAGCAAACCCCAAGGACAGCAGTACGAGCAGTACTTC. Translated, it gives CASKPQGQQYEQYF.

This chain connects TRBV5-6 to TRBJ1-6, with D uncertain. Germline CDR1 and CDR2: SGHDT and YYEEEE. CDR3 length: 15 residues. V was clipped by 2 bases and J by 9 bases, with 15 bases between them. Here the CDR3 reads CASSLRQDRRSPLHF. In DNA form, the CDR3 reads TGTGCCAGCAGCTTAAGGCAGGATAGACGTTCACCCCTCCACTTT.

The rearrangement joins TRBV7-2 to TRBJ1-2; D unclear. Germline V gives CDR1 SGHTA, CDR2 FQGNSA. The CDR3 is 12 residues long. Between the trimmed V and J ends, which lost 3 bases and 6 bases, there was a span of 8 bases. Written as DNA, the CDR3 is TGTGCCAGCAGCTTTCGGGGTCATGGCTACACCTTC. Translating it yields CASSFRGHGYTF.

CDR3 residues: CASTSSGKGSREAFF. The CDR3 DNA is TGTGCCAGCACCTCTTCCGGTAAGGGGTCTAGAGAAGCTTTCTTT. The chain joins TRBV14 to TRBJ1-1, with D tentatively TRBD1 (5 bases). This CDR3 spans 15 amino acids. V gave up 7 bases and J gave up 8 bases, with 23 bases separating them. In germline, CDR1 is SGHDN, CDR2 FVKESK. The full variable domain, rest sourced from reference TRBV14 and TRBJ1-1, is EAGVTQFPSHSVIEKGQTVTLRCDPISGHDNLYWYRRVMGKEIKFLLHFVKESKQDESGMPNNRFLAERTGGTYSTLKVQPAELEDSGVYFCASTSSGKGSREAFFGQGTRLTVV.